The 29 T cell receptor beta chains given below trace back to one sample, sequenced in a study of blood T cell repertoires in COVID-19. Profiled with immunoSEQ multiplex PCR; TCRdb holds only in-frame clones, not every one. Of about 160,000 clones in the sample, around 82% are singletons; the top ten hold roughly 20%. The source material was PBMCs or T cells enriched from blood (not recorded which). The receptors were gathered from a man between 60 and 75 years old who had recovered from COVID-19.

Here the CDR3 DNA reads TGTGCCAGCAGCTTGGCAGCTAACTATGGCTACACCTTC. As protein: CASSLAANYGYTF. This chain joins TRBV5-6 and TRBJ1-2; no definite D call. V was pared by 0 bases and J by 0 bases, with 3 bases between. In germline, CDR1 is SGHDT, CDR2 YYEEEE. The CDR3 has 13 amino acids.

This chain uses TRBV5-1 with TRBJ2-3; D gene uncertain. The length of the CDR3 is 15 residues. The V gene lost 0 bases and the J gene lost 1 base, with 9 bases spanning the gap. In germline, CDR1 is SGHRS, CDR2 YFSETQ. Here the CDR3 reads CASSLGDAGTDTQYF. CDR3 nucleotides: TGCGCCAGCAGCTTGGGTGATGCAGGCACAGATACGCAGTATTTT.

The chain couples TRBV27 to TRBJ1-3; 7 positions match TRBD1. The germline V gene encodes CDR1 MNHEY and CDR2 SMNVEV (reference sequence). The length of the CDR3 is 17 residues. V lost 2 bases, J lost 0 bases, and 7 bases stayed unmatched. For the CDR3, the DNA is TGTGCCAGCAGTTTACCCTCCGACAGGGCCTCTGGAAACACCATATATTTT. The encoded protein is CASSLPSDRASGNTIYF.

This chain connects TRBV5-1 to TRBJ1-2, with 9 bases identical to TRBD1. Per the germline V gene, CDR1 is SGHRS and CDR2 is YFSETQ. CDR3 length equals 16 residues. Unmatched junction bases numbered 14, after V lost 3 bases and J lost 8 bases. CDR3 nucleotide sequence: TGCGCCAGCAGCTGGAACACGCCGGGACAGGGAGGCGGCTACACCTTC. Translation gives CASSWNTPGQGGGYTF. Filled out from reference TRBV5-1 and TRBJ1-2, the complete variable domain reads KAGVTQTPRYLIKTRGQQVTLSCSPISGHRSVSWYQQTPGQGLQFLFEYFSETQRNKGNFPGRFSGRQFSNSRSEMNVSTLELGDSALYLCASSWNTPGQGGGYTFGSGTRLTVV.

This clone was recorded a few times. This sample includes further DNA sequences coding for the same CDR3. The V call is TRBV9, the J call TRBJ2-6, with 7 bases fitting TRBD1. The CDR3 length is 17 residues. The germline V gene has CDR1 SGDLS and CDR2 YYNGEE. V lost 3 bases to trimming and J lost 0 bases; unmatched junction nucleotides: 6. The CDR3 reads CASSEDRAPSGANVLTF. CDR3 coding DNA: TGTGCCAGCAGCGAAGACAGGGCACCCTCTGGGGCCAACGTCCTGACTTTC.

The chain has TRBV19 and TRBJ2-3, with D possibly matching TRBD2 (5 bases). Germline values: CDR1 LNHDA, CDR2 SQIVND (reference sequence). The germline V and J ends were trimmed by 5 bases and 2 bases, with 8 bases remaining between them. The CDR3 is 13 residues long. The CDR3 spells CASSRGLTDTQYF. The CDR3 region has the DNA TGTGCCAGTAGTCGGGGTCTCACAGATACGCAGTATTTT. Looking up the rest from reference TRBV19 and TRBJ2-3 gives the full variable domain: DGGITQSPKYLFRKEGQNVTLSCEQNLNHDAMYWYRQDPGQGLRLIYYSQIVNDFQKGDIAEGYSVSREKKESFPLTVTSAQKNPTAFYLCASSRGLTDTQYFGPGTRLTVL.

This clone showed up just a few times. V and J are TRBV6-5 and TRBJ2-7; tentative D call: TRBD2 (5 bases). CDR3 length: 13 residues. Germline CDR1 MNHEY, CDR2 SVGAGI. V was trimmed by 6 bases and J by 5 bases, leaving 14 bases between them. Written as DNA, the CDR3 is TGTGCCAGCAGGACGGTGAACGGGAACGAGCAGTACTTC. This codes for CASRTVNGNEQYF.

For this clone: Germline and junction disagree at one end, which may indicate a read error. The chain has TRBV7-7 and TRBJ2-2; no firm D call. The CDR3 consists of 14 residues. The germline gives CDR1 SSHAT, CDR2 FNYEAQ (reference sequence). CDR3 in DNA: TGTGCTAGCAGCTTAGATGGCAACACCGGGGAGCTGTTTTTT. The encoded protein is CASSLDGNTGELFF. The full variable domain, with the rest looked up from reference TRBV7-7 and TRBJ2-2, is GAGVSQSPRYKVTKRGQDVTLRCDPISSHATLYWYQQALGQGPEFLTYFNYEAQPDKSGLPSDRFSAERPEGSISTLTIQRTEQRDSAMYRCASSLDGNTGELFFGEGSRLTVL.

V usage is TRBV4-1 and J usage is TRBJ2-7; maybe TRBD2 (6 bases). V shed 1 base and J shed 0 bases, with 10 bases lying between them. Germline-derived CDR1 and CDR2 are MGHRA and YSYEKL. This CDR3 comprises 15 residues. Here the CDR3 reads CASSQALATSYEQYF. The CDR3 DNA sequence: TGCGCCAGCAGCCAAGCCCTAGCGACCTCCTACGAGCAGTACTTC.

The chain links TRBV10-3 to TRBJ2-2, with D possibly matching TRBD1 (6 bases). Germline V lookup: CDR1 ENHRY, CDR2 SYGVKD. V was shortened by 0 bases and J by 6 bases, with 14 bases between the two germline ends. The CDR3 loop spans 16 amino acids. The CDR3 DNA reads TGTGCCATCAGTGAGTCGGGACACCCTGGGGCCGGGGAGCTGTTTTTT. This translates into CAISESGHPGAGELFF.

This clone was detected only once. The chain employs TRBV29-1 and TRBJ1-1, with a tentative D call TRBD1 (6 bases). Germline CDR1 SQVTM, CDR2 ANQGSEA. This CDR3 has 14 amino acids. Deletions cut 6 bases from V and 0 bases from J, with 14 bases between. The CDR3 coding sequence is TGCAGCGTGGAATCAGGGGTTTTGAACACTGAAGCTTTCTTT. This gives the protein CSVESGVLNTEAFF.

The CDR3 protein is CASSLAWGPYEQYF. The DNA of the CDR3 is TGCGCCAGCAGCTTGGCCTGGGGCCCCTACGAGCAGTACTTC. This chain connects TRBV5-1 to TRBJ2-7; possibly TRBD1 for D (5 bases). Germline V gene lookup returns CDR1 SGHRS and CDR2 YFSETQ. Deletions cut 0 bases from V and 2 bases from J, with 9 bases between. The CDR3 length is 14 residues.

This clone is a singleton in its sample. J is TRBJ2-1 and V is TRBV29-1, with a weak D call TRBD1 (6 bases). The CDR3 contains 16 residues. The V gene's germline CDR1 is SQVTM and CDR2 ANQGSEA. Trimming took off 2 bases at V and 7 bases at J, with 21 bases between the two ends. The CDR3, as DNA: TGCAGCGTTGAAACGGGGCAGGGGCGCCGTTATAATGAGCAGTTCTTC. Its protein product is CSVETGQGRRYNEQFF.

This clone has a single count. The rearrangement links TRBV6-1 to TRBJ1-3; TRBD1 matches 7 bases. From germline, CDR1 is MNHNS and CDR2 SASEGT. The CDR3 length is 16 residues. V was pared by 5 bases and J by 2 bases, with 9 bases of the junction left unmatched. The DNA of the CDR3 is TGTGCCAGCAGTCAAGGGACAGTCGGCCCTGGAAACACCATATATTTT. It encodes CASSQGTVGPGNTIYF.

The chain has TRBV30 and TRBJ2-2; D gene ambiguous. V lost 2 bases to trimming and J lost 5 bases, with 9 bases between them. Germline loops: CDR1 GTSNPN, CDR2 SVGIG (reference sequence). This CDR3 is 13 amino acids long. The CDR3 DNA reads TGTGCCTGGAGTTTCGGGTTTACCGGGGAGCTGTTTTTT. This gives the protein CAWSFGFTGELFF.

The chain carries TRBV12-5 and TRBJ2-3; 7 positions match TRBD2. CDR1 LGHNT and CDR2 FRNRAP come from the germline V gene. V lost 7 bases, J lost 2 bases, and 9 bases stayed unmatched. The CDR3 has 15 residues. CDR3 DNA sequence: TGTGCTAGTGCCCTTAAGGGAGGGTTCACAGATACGCAGTATTTT. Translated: CASALKGGFTDTQYF.

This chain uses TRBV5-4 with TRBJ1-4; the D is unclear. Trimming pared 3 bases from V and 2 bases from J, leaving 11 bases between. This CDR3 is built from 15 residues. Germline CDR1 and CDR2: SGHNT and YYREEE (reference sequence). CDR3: CASSSAGTTNEKLFF. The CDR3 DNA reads TGTGCCAGCAGCTCCGCAGGTACCACTAATGAAAAACTGTTTTTT.

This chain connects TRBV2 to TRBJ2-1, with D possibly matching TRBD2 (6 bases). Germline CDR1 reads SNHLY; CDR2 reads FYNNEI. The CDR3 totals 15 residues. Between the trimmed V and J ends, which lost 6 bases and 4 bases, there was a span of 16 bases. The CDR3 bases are TGTGCCAGCAGCGGGGCTCTTAGCGGATACAATGAGCAGTTCTTC. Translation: CASSGALSGYNEQFF.

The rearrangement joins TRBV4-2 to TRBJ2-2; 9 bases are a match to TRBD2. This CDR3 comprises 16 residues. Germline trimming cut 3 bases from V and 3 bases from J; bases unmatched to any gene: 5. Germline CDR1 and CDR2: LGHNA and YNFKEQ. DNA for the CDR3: TGTGCCAGCAGCCAGACTAGCGGCGGTGACACCGGGGAGCTGTTTTTT. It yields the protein CASSQTSGGDTGELFF.

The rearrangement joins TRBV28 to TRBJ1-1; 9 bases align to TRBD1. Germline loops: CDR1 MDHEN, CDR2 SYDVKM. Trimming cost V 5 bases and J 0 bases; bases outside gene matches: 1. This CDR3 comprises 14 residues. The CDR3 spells CASSRTGVNTEAFF. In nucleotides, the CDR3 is TGTGCCAGCAGTCGGACAGGGGTGAACACTGAAGCTTTCTTT.

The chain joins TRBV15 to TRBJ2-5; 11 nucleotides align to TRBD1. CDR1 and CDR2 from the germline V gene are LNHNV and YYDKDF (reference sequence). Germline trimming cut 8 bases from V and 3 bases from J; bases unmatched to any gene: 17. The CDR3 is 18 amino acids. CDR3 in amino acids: CATWTPGQGGLGEETQYF. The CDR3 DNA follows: TGTGCCACCTGGACCCCGGGACAGGGGGGACTGGGGGAAGAGACCCAGTACTTC.

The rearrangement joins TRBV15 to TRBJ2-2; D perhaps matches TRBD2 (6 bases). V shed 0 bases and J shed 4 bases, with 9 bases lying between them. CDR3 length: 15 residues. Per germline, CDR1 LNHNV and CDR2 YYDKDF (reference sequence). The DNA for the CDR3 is TGTGCCACCAGCAGAGATCGGGGGAGCACCGGGGAGCTGTTTTTT. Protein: CATSRDRGSTGELFF. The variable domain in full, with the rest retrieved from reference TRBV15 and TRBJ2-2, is DAMVIQNPRYQVTQFGKPVTLSCSQTLNHNVMYWYQQKSSQAPKLLFHYYDKDFNNEADTPDNFQSRRPNTSFCFLDIRSPGLGDTAMYLCATSRDRGSTGELFFGEGSRLTVL.

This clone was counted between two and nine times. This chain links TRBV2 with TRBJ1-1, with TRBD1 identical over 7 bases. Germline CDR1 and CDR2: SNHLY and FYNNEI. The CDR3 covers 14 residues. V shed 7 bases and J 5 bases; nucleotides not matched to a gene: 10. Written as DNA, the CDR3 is TGTGCCAGCACTAGGACAGGAGTAAATACTGAAGCTTTCTTT. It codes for CASTRTGVNTEAFF.

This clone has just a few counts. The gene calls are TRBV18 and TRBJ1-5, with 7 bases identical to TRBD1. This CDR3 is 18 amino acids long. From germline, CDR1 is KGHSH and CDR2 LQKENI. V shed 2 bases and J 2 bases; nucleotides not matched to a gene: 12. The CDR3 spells CASSPDRDLIVGNQPQHF. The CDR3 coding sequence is TGTGCCAGCTCACCAGACAGGGATTTGATCGTGGGCAATCAGCCCCAGCATTTT.

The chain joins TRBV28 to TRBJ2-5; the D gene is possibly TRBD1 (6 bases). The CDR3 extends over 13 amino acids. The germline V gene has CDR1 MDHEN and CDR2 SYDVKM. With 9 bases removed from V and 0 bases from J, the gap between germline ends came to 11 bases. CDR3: CASYQGNQETQYF. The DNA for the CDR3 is TGTGCCAGTTATCAGGGGAACCAAGAGACCCAGTACTTC.

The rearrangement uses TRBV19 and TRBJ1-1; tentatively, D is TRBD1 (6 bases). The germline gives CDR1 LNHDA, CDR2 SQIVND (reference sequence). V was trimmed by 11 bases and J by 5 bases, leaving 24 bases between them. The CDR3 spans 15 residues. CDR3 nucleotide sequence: TGTGCCGTCTCATCCGGGACACTTACGTGGACTGAAGCTTTCTTT. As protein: CAVSSGTLTWTEAFF.

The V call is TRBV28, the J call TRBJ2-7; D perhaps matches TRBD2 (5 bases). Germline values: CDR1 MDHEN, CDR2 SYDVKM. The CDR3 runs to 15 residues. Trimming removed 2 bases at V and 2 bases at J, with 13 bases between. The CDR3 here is CASSLGGGLAYEQYF. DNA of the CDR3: TGTGCCAGCAGTTTAGGAGGAGGCCTCGCCTACGAGCAGTACTTC. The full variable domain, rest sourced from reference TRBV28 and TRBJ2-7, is DVKVTQSSRYLVKRTGEKVFLECVQDMDHENMFWYRQDPGLGLRLIYFSYDVKMKEKGDIPEGYSVSREKKERFSLILESASTNQTSMYLCASSLGGGLAYEQYFGPGTRLTVT.

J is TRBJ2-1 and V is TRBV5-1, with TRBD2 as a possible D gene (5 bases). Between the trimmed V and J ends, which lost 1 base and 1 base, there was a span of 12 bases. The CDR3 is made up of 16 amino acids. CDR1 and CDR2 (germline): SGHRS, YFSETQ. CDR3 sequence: CASSLWGERSYNEQFF. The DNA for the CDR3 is TGCGCCAGCAGCTTGTGGGGAGAACGTTCCTACAATGAGCAGTTCTTC. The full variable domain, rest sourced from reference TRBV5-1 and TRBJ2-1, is KAGVTQTPRYLIKTRGQQVTLSCSPISGHRSVSWYQQTPGQGLQFLFEYFSETQRNKGNFPGRFSGRQFSNSRSEMNVSTLELGDSALYLCASSLWGERSYNEQFFGPGTRLTVL.

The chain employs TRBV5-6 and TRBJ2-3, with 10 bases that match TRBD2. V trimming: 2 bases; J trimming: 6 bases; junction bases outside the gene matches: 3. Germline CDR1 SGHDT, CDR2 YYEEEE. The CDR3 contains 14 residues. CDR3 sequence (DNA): TGTGCCAGCAGCTTCGGACTAGCGGCGGATACGCAGTATTTT. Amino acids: CASSFGLAADTQYF.